The 10 T cell receptor beta chains below come from one sample, sequenced in a study of T cells in Graves' hyperthyroidism and ophthalmopathy. Amplified regions were TCR beta CDR3 sequences from RNA transcripts. RT-PCR in the first round (using the HTBI primer set) targeted the TCR CDR3. TCRdb fed the multiplex PCR reads into MiXCR, producing one record per CDR3 protein. The table lists about 500,000 distinct CDR3 sequences, about 16% of them singletons, with approximately 30% in the top ten. The sequencing sample was made of blood. The receptors come from a woman between 25 and 40 years old with Graves' ophthalmopathy.

The V and J genes are TRBV27 and TRBJ1-6; 8 nucleotides match TRBD1. The V gene end was trimmed by 5 bases and the J gene end by 5 bases; junction bases not matched to a gene: 8. CDR3 size: 16 residues. Per the germline V gene, CDR1 is MNHEY and CDR2 is SMNVEV (reference sequence). The CDR3 spells CASSATRGPDNSPLHF. The CDR3 DNA reads as TGTGCCAGCAGTGCGACCAGGGGGCCGGATAATTCACCCCTCCACTTT.

This clonotype was seen a few times. The J gene is TRBJ2-3, the V gene TRBV7-6, with D maybe TRBD2 (7 bases). The germline V and J ends were trimmed by 2 bases and 0 bases, with 15 bases remaining between them. Germline CDR1 reads SGHVS; CDR2 reads FNYEAQ. This CDR3 region has 17 residues. CDR3 in DNA: TGTGCCAGCAGCTTATATCGGGGGGCGCCTAGCACAGATACGCAGTATTTT. Translated, it gives CASSLYRGAPSTDTQYF.

In this sample, this clonotype turned up many times. The V call is TRBV28, the J call TRBJ2-5; D is unresolved. This CDR3 contains 14 residues. Deletions cut 7 bases from V and 5 bases from J, with 17 bases between. Per germline, CDR1 MDHEN and CDR2 SYDVKM. The CDR3 region is CASTALVGSETQYF. For the CDR3, the DNA is TGTGCCAGCACCGCCCTGGTAGGATCGGAGACCCAGTACTTC.

There are many counts of this clonotype. The chain couples TRBV12-3 or TRBV12-4 to TRBJ2-2; 12 positions agree with TRBD2. The CDR3 has 17 residues. J was trimmed by 7 bases and V by 2 bases; bases with no gene match: 8. CDR3 sequence (DNA): TGTGCCAGCAGTTTAAATCGACTAGCGGGAGTAGTCGGGGAGCTGTTTTTT. Translating gives CASSLNRLAGVVGELFF.

This clonotype appeared many times. The gene calls are TRBV28 and TRBJ1-5; D gene unclear. V was clipped by 7 bases and J by 5 bases, with 9 bases between them. CDR3 length: 12 amino acids. Germline CDR1 reads MDHEN; CDR2 reads SYDVKM. In nucleotides, the CDR3 is TGTGCCAGCACGGTCCAGGATCAGCCCCAGCATTTT. This encodes CASTVQDQPQHF.

The sample holds many counts of this clonotype. The rearrangement joins TRBV3-1 to TRBJ1-1; no reliable D call. The CDR3 totals 14 residues. V lost 2 bases and J 5 bases, leaving 12 bases between the germline ends. Germline CDR1 reads LGHDT; CDR2 reads YNNKEL (reference sequence). The CDR3 DNA sequence: TGTGCCAGCAGCCAATTGACGGTTTCGACTGAAGCTTTCTTT. This sequence encodes CASSQLTVSTEAFF.

Comments on this clonotype: A much larger clonotype is one base distant, so this may be a read error. The chain links TRBV20-1 to TRBJ2-1, with D unclear. This CDR3 has 12 residues. Germline V gene data show CDR1 as DFQATT and CDR2 as SNEGSKA (reference sequence). The CDR3 loop reads CSADGSYNEQLF. The CDR3 nucleotides are TGCAGTGCTGACGGGTCCTACAATGAGCAGCTCTTC.

This clonotype was observed many times. The V call is TRBV28, the J call TRBJ2-7; D remains unclear. This CDR3 has 15 amino acids. Per germline, CDR1 MDHEN and CDR2 SYDVKM. Between the trimmed V and J ends, which lost 6 bases and 3 bases, there was a span of 18 bases. The CDR3 loop reads CASRSPGRASYEQYF. The CDR3 DNA reads as TGTGCCAGCAGATCCCCCGGTAGGGCAAGCTACGAGCAGTACTTC.

The chain has TRBV5-5 and TRBJ1-4, with D uncertain. The germline CDR1 and CDR2 sequences are SGHKS and YYEKEE (reference sequence). V lost 4 bases and J lost 7, with 17 bases in between. The CDR3 has 15 amino acids. CDR3 amino acids: CASSPTAEQSEKLFF. DNA for the CDR3: TGTGCCAGCAGCCCGACGGCCGAACAGAGTGAAAAACTGTTTTTT.

This clonotype was counted between two and nine times. One end of the junction fails to match germline, which may point to a read error. The chain is built from TRBV20-1 and TRBJ2-7, with 8 bases fitting TRBD2. The CDR3 contains 16 residues. Germline V gene data show CDR1 as DFQATT and CDR2 as SNEGSKA (reference sequence). The chain's CDR3 is CSARDGGGRGAYGQYF. The CDR3 nucleotides read TGCAGTGCTAGAGATGGCGGGGGGCGGGGGGCCTACGGGCAGTACTTC.